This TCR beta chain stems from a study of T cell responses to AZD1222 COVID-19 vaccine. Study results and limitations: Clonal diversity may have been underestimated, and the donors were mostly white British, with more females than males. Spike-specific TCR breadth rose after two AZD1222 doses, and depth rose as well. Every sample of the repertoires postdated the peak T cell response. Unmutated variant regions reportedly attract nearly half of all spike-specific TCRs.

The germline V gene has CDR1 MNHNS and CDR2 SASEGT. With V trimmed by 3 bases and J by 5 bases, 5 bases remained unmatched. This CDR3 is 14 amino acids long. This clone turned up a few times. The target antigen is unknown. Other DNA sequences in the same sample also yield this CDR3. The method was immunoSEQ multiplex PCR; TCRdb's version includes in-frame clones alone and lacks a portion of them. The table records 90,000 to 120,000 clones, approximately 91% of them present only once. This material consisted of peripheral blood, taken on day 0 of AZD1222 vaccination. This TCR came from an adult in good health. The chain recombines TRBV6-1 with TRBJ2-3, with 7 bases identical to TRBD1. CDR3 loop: CASSDSRGRDTQYF. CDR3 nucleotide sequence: TGTGCCAGCAGTGATTCTAGGGGGCGAGATACGCAGTATTTT.